Each of the 17 T cell receptor beta chains below was sequenced from the same sample in a study of response to subunit inactivated influenza vaccine. TCRdb called the RT-PCR reads again in MiXCR, with one record for every CDR3 protein. The sample lists under 750,000 distinct CDR3 sequences, approximately 12% occurring once. The starting material was PBMCs from blood, obtained on the day of vaccination. The receptors here all came from a man between 45 and 60 years old who received an inactivated influenza vaccine.

The DNA of the CDR3 is TGTGCCAGCAGCCCGACGGTGGCAAGCAATCAGCCCCAGCATTTT. This sequence encodes CASSPTVASNQPQHF. V gene TRBV6-1 combines with J gene TRBJ1-5; D is ambiguous. The V gene's germline CDR1 is MNHNS and CDR2 SASEGT. The V end was cut by 6 bases, the J end by 1 base, with 13 bases between. There are 15 residues in the CDR3.

About this clonotype: This CDR3 fails to terminate in the conserved phenylalanine or tryptophan, so it likely reflects a read error. This chain connects TRBV28 to TRBJ2-1; no firm D call. Germline CDR1 is MDHEN and CDR2 is SYDVKM. The CDR3 length is 13 residues. Trimming took 3 bases from V and 8 from J, leaving 11 bases between them. In DNA form, the CDR3 reads TGTGCCAGCAGTTTTCGGCTAGGTCATGAGCAGTTCTCC. This gives the protein CASSFRLGHEQFS.

This clonotype was recorded a few times. The chain is built from TRBV11-3 and TRBJ2-5, with D perhaps assigned TRBD1 or TRBD2 (5 bases each). In germline, CDR1 is SGHNT, CDR2 YENEEA. Trimming cost V 0 bases and J 5 bases, with 13 bases left between them. CDR3 length equals 15 residues. CDR3 nucleotide sequence: TGTGCCAGCAGCTTAGATGGGGCCTCGGGGGAGACCCAGTACTTC. Protein: CASSLDGASGETQYF.

This clonotype was counted at least ten times. The chain combines TRBV20-1 with TRBJ2-1; 10 positions match TRBD2. The CDR3 has 15 residues. V trimming: 0 bases; J trimming: 9 bases; junction bases outside the gene matches: 8. The germline V gene has CDR1 DFQATT and CDR2 SNEGSKA (reference sequence). The CDR3 nucleotides are TGCAGTGCTAGAGATACCGGGACTAGCGACCGTGAGCAGTTCTTC. Translation: CSARDTGTSDREQFF.

The chain couples TRBV10-3 to TRBJ2-1; TRBD2 is a possible D gene (6 bases). Germline V gene lookup returns CDR1 ENHRY and CDR2 SYGVKD. V was cut by 4 bases and J by 13 bases, with 23 bases left in between. The CDR3 is 15 residues long. The CDR3 nucleotides read TGTGCCATCAGTGTCCGGGAGAACCCCAACCATGCACAGTTCTTC. Translated: CAISVRENPNHAQFF.

This clonotype was recorded a few times. The rearrangement joins TRBV5-1 to TRBJ2-1, with TRBD1 matching 11 bases. The length of the CDR3 is 18 residues. V trimming: 4 bases; J trimming: 10 bases; junction bases outside the gene matches: 19. Germline CDR1 SGHRS, CDR2 YFSETQ. The CDR3 region has the DNA TGCGCCAGCAGCCCGTTCGGGTTACGGACAGGGGGCAGGGGGGAGCAGTTCTTC. This codes for CASSPFGLRTGGRGEQFF.

CDR3 sequence reads: CASSQDVASGVLVQFF. CDR3 in DNA: TGCGCCAGCAGCCAAGACGTGGCTAGCGGGGTCTTAGTGCAGTTCTTC. The chain links TRBV4-3 to TRBJ2-1; 9 positions match TRBD2. Per germline, CDR1 LGHNA and CDR2 YSLEER. With V trimmed by 0 bases and J by 12 bases, 12 bases remained unmatched. This CDR3 region has 16 residues.

The J gene is TRBJ1-6, the V gene TRBV12-3 or TRBV12-4; D is uncertain. The CDR3 is 15 amino acids. Trimming removed 5 bases at V and 8 bases at J, with 16 bases between. DNA for the CDR3: TGTGCCAGCAGTCCTTTGGACCCTTTGGATTCACCCCTCCACTTT. This codes for CASSPLDPLDSPLHF.

This clonotype has ten or more counts. This sequence joins TRBV4-2 and TRBJ2-5; TRBD2 aligns across 9 bases. The V gene end was trimmed by 1 base and the J gene end by 7 bases; junction bases not matched to a gene: 7. The CDR3 covers 15 residues. Germline V gene lookup returns CDR1 LGHNA and CDR2 YNFKEQ. CDR3: CASSQVLAGVVTQYF. In DNA form, the CDR3 reads TGTGCCAGCAGCCAAGTTTTAGCGGGAGTCGTGACCCAGTACTTC.

This clonotype has a count of ten or more. The chain links TRBV27 to TRBJ1-5; 8 nucleotides agree with TRBD1. V shed 5 bases, J shed 2 bases, and the junction held 5 bases outside the gene matches. Per the germline V gene, CDR1 is MNHEY and CDR2 is SMNVEV (reference sequence). The CDR3 runs 15 residues. CDR3 nucleotides: TGTGCCAGCAGTCCCGGGACAGGAGGCAATCAGCCCCAGCATTTT. The encoded protein is CASSPGTGGNQPQHF.

The chain links TRBV28 to TRBJ2-7; weak D call: TRBD1 (6 bases). CDR1 is MDHEN and CDR2 is SYDVKM in the germline V gene. The CDR3 covers 14 residues. Trimming pared 6 bases from V and 3 bases from J, leaving 15 bases between. Written as DNA, the CDR3 is TGTGCCAGCAGCCTAGCAGGGGTTTACTACGAGCAGTACTTC. Protein product: CASSLAGVYYEQYF.

CDR3 nucleotides: TGTGCCACCAGTGACCCCGGGACTAGCGACGTTGCAGATACGCAGTATTTT. Its protein product is CATSDPGTSDVADTQYF. The V gene is TRBV24-1, the J gene TRBJ2-3; 10 nucleotides agree with TRBD2. The V and J ends lost 4 bases and 4 bases, in that order; junction bases with no gene match: 10. The CDR3 is 17 amino acids. Germline V CDR1 and CDR2: KGHDR, SFDVKD.

This clonotype has just a few counts. The chain joins TRBV2 to TRBJ2-1, with TRBD2 matching over 11 bases. The V segment lost 6 bases and the J segment 2 bases; nucleotides outside the gene matches: 6. From germline, CDR1 is SNHLY and CDR2 FYNNEI. The CDR3 consists of 16 residues. The CDR3: CASRNRLAGPYNEQFF. CDR3 sequence (DNA): TGTGCCAGCAGAAACCGACTAGCGGGACCCTACAATGAGCAGTTCTTC. The full variable domain, in which reference TRBV2 and TRBJ2-1 provide the parts outside the CDR3, is EPEVTQTPSHQVTQMGQEVILRCVPISNHLYFYWYRQILGQKVEFLVSFYNNEISEKSEIFDDQFSVERPDGSNFTLKIRSTKLEDSAMYFCASRNRLAGPYNEQFFGPGTRLTVL.

The table lists this clonotype with a few counts. V is TRBV11-2 and J is TRBJ2-7; 7 positions agree with TRBD1. Unmatched junction bases numbered 12, after V lost 2 bases and J lost 5 bases. Germline loops: CDR1 SGHAT, CDR2 FQNNGV. CDR3 size: 16 residues. The DNA for the CDR3 is TGTGCCAGCAGCTTAACGGGACAGCTCCAAGGGAACGAGCAGTACTTC. The encoded protein is CASSLTGQLQGNEQYF.

CDR3 nucleotide sequence: TGCGCCAGCAGCGGAATACGGACAGATACGCAGTATTTT. It codes for CASSGIRTDTQYF. J is TRBJ2-3 and V is TRBV5-1; D is uncertain. V was clipped by 4 bases and J by 3 bases, with 9 bases between them. The germline V gene has CDR1 SGHRS and CDR2 YFSETQ. CDR3 length: 13 residues.

This clonotype was counted ten times or more. The genes are TRBV6-1 and TRBJ2-1; TRBD1 or TRBD2 may be the D gene (5 bases each). The germline V gene has CDR1 MNHNS and CDR2 SASEGT. The V end was cut by 3 bases, the J end by 15 bases, with 12 bases between. The CDR3 is 11 amino acids. The CDR3 region has the DNA TGTGCCAGCAGTGATACGGGGACCCCGTTCTTC. Its protein is CASSDTGTPFF.

This chain uses TRBV4-3 with TRBJ1-3; TRBD1 matches 7 bases. Germline loops: CDR1 LGHNA, CDR2 YSLEER. This CDR3 is 16 amino acids long. V dropped 2 bases and J dropped 0; count of bases not matched to a gene: 4. The DNA of the CDR3 is TGCGCCAGCAGCCAAATGACAGGGCTCTCTGGAAACACCATATATTTT. Translating gives CASSQMTGLSGNTIYF.